The 23 T cell receptor beta chains below all came from one sample that was sequenced in a study of PD-1 blockade in mismatch repair-deficient tumors. Generated by immunoSEQ multiplex PCR, the TCRdb table keeps only in-frame clones and is missing some. This repertoire shows 130,000 or so clones, 86% found once; its top ten account for approximately 12%. The sample consisted of peripheral blood, taken 44 weeks after starting pembrolizumab. The receptors come from an adult with mismatch repair-deficient cancer.

This rearrangement joins TRBV18 to TRBJ2-5, with TRBD1 matching 7 bases. CDR3 length: 14 residues. CDR1 and CDR2 from the germline V gene are KGHSH and LQKENI. V trimming: 3 bases; J trimming: 5 bases; junction bases outside the gene matches: 6. CDR3 loop: CASSPTDRKETQYF. Here the CDR3 DNA reads TGTGCCAGCTCACCGACGGACAGGAAGGAGACCCAGTACTTC.

The chain links TRBV28 to TRBJ2-5; TRBD2 agrees at 7 bases. V was pared by 3 bases and J by 5 bases, with 9 bases of the junction left unmatched. Germline values: CDR1 MDHEN, CDR2 SYDVKM. The CDR3 runs 15 residues. In DNA form, the CDR3 reads TGTGCCAGCAGTTTGGGGGGACTATCGGTGGAGACCCAGTACTTC. Translated, it gives CASSLGGLSVETQYF.

The chain joins TRBV5-1 to TRBJ2-1; D may match TRBD1 or TRBD2 (5 bases each). The V and J ends lost 0 bases and 3 bases respectively, with 16 bases between them. This CDR3 spans 17 amino acids. Germline V gives CDR1 SGHRS, CDR2 YFSETQ. The CDR3, as DNA: TGCGCCAGCAGCTTGGGATTTGGGGGACCGATCTACAATGAGCAGTTCTTC. Protein: CASSLGFGGPIYNEQFF.

This clone showed up just a few times. This chain connects TRBV6-6 to TRBJ2-1, with 14 bases lining up with TRBD2. This CDR3 is 16 amino acids long. Germline-derived CDR1 and CDR2 are MNHNY and SVGAGI (reference sequence). V lost 6 bases and J lost 1; bases outside the gene matches: 2. The CDR3 here is CASRGLAGVSYNEQFF. The CDR3 DNA is TGTGCCAGCAGGGGACTAGCGGGGGTGTCCTACAATGAGCAGTTCTTC.

This chain joins TRBV19 and TRBJ2-1; D possibly corresponds to TRBD2 (6 bases). The V gene lost 3 bases and the J gene lost 6 bases, with 15 bases spanning the gap. Germline CDR1 and CDR2: LNHDA and SQIVND (reference sequence). The CDR3 runs 15 residues. The CDR3 is CASSITRELGNEQFF. As DNA, the CDR3 is TGTGCCAGTAGTATTACCCGGGAGCTAGGCAATGAGCAGTTCTTC.

This chain connects TRBV28 to TRBJ1-3; D is uncertain. V lost 3 bases to trimming and J lost 3 bases, with 3 bases between them. The CDR3 covers 12 residues. Germline lookup yields CDR1 MDHEN and CDR2 SYDVKM. CDR3 loop: CASSLYGNTIYF. As DNA, the CDR3 is TGTGCCAGCAGTTTGTATGGAAACACCATATATTTT.

The chain carries TRBV2 and TRBJ1-2; D unclear. Germline CDR1 and CDR2: SNHLY and FYNNEI. Trimming took 0 bases from V and 2 from J, leaving 10 bases between them. The CDR3 loop spans 15 amino acids. The CDR3 nucleotides are TGTGCCAGCAGTGAAGCGCCCAACAGCAACTATGGCTACACCTTC. Residues: CASSEAPNSNYGYTF.

The J gene is TRBJ2-1, the V gene TRBV10-3; maybe TRBD1 (5 bases). V was cut by 10 bases and J by 5 bases, with 12 bases left in between. The CDR3 is made up of 12 amino acids. Per the germline V gene, CDR1 is ENHRY and CDR2 is SYGVKD. The CDR3 DNA sequence: TGTGCCACCACCCCGACAGACAATGAGCAGTTCTTC. Amino acids: CATTPTDNEQFF.

J is TRBJ2-6 and V is TRBV5-1, with 9 bases identical to TRBD1. The trim removed 4 bases at V and 1 base at J, leaving 6 bases unmatched. CDR1 and CDR2 from the germline V gene are SGHRS and YFSETQ. The CDR3 extends over 17 amino acids. The CDR3 region is CASSSGTGWSGANVLTF. DNA of the CDR3: TGCGCCAGCAGCAGCGGGACAGGGTGGTCTGGGGCCAACGTCCTGACTTTC.

This chain connects TRBV6-1 to TRBJ2-7; D is perhaps TRBD1 (6 bases). There are 14 residues in the CDR3. The germline V and J ends were trimmed by 5 bases and 3 bases, with 14 bases remaining between them. Germline loops: CDR1 MNHNS, CDR2 SASEGT. The CDR3 nucleotides are TGTGCCAGCAGTAAGGACAGTATTTACTACGAGCAGTACTTC. Its protein product is CASSKDSIYYEQYF.

This sequence joins TRBV5-6 and TRBJ2-7; no clear D gene. Trimming pared 2 bases from V and 4 bases from J, leaving 10 bases between. The CDR3 runs 13 residues. Germline CDR1 reads SGHDT; CDR2 reads YYEEEE. The CDR3 sequence is CASSLEGLYEQYF. CDR3 coding DNA: TGTGCCAGCAGCTTAGAAGGGTTATACGAGCAGTACTTC.

The chain combines TRBV11-3 with TRBJ2-7, with D tentatively TRBD1 (5 bases). V was pared by 5 bases and J by 1 base, with 12 bases between. The CDR3 totals 14 residues. CDR1 is SGHNT, CDR2 YENEEA, per germline. The CDR3 DNA reads TGTGCCAGCAGCACGACAGTTTCTTCCTACGAGCAGTACTTC. It codes for CASSTTVSSYEQYF.

The gene calls are TRBV6-7 and TRBJ1-5, with a weak D call TRBD1 (6 bases). TRBV6-7 is noted as an ORF with a role that remains uncertain. CDR3 length equals 22 residues. V was clipped by 4 bases and J by 1 base, with 32 bases between them. The CDR3 is CASSFRPKQGIKKSDSNQPQHF. The CDR3 nucleotides are TGTGCCAGCAGTTTTCGACCAAAACAGGGAATAAAGAAATCGGACAGCAATCAGCCCCAGCATTTT.

The gene calls are TRBV30 and TRBJ2-7; D uncertain. Germline CDR1 reads GTSNPN; CDR2 reads SVGIG (reference sequence). With 0 bases removed from V and 0 bases from J, the gap between germline ends came to 12 bases. The CDR3 runs 15 residues. The CDR3: CAWSVYSGPSYEQYF. The CDR3 DNA reads TGTGCCTGGAGTGTATACTCCGGACCCTCCTACGAGCAGTACTTC.

The J gene is TRBJ1-4, the V gene TRBV28, with TRBD1 matching 9 bases. The CDR3 has 16 amino acids. CDR1 and CDR2 from the germline V gene are MDHEN and SYDVKM. The J segment lost 11 bases and the V segment lost 3 bases, leaving 13 bases of the junction unmatched. The CDR3 region is CASSFKGGTGRLKLFF. CDR3 nucleotides: TGTGCCAGCAGTTTTAAGGGGGGGACAGGGCGACTTAAACTGTTTTTT.

The chain carries TRBV27 and TRBJ2-1; no firm D call. The CDR3 extends over 15 amino acids. V dropped 4 bases and J dropped 3 bases, with 13 bases sitting between them. Per the germline V gene, CDR1 is MNHEY and CDR2 is SMNVEV (reference sequence). In DNA, the CDR3 is TGTGCCAGCAGTTCCCTCTCGGGTAACTACAATGAGCAGTTCTTC. It is translated as CASSSLSGNYNEQFF.

This clone was seen once. This chain connects TRBV7-9 to TRBJ2-3, with D possibly matching TRBD1 (6 bases). CDR1 is SEHNR, CDR2 FQNEAQ, per germline (reference sequence). The V end was cut by 2 bases, the J end by 2 bases, with 23 bases between. There are 19 residues in the CDR3. CDR3 loop: CASSLFPFWGLWTTDTQYF. DNA of the CDR3: TGTGCCAGCAGCTTATTCCCCTTCTGGGGGCTATGGACCACAGATACGCAGTATTTT.

This chain connects TRBV19 to TRBJ2-7; TRBD2 aligns across 8 bases. The V gene end was trimmed by 8 bases and the J gene end by 2 bases; junction bases not matched to a gene: 5. This CDR3 is 13 amino acids long. Per germline, CDR1 LNHDA and CDR2 SQIVND (reference sequence). In DNA form, the CDR3 reads TGTGCCAGTGGGGCGGGAGGCCCCTACGAGCAGTACTTC. It translates to CASGAGGPYEQYF.

The J gene is TRBJ2-5, the V gene TRBV28; D may be TRBD2 (7 bases). The CDR3 covers 14 residues. V was trimmed by 6 bases and J by 2 bases, leaving 13 bases between them. Germline V gene sequence: CDR1 MDHEN, CDR2 SYDVKM. The DNA for the CDR3 is TGTGCCAGCAGCCTGAGGGGGGGACAAGAGACCCAGTACTTC. Its protein product is CASSLRGGQETQYF. The full variable domain, rest sourced from reference TRBV28 and TRBJ2-5, is DVKVTQSSRYLVKRTGEKVFLECVQDMDHENMFWYRQDPGLGLRLIYFSYDVKMKEKGDIPEGYSVSREKKERFSLILESASTNQTSMYLCASSLRGGQETQYFGPGTRLLVL.

This clone was picked up a small number of times. The chain employs TRBV9 and TRBJ2-1; the D call may be TRBD1 or TRBD2 (6 bases each). V was shortened by 5 bases and J by 15 bases, with 18 bases between the two germline ends. This CDR3 has 12 residues. CDR1 and CDR2 from the germline V gene are SGDLS and YYNGEE. This CDR3 reads CASSADRRVRFF. CDR3 DNA sequence: TGTGCCAGCAGTGCCGACAGGAGGGTTCGGTTCTTC.

The V gene is TRBV19, the J gene TRBJ1-2; D perhaps matches TRBD1 (6 bases). Germline CDR1 LNHDA, CDR2 SQIVND (reference sequence). This CDR3 has 17 amino acids. The ends were cut back, 5 bases at V and 0 bases at J, with 19 bases in the middle. CDR3 region: CASSPSIFRGANYGYTF. The DNA of the CDR3 is TGTGCCAGTAGTCCCTCGATCTTCAGGGGAGCTAACTATGGCTACACCTTC.

V usage is TRBV28 and J usage is TRBJ2-7; 7 bases are shared with TRBD2. From germline, CDR1 is MDHEN and CDR2 SYDVKM. This CDR3 region has 20 residues. V lost 5 bases to trimming and J lost 6 bases; unmatched junction nucleotides: 28. The CDR3 bases are TGTGCCAGCAGTACTCTTTTGGGAAAGGTGGGAGGGCCATCACCTCTCGAGCAGTACTTC. It is translated as CASSTLLGKVGGPSPLEQYF.

This chain connects TRBV5-4 to TRBJ2-3; D unclear. This CDR3 contains 14 residues. Germline loops: CDR1 SGHNT, CDR2 YYREEE (reference sequence). Trimming took off 4 bases at V and 2 bases at J, with 11 bases between the two ends. CDR3 DNA: TGTGCCAGCAGCAAAGAGGTTACCACAGATACGCAGTATTTT. It is translated as CASSKEVTTDTQYF. Full variable domain (remainder filled in from reference TRBV5-4 and TRBJ2-3): ETGVTQSPTHLIKTRGQQVTLRCSSQSGHNTVSWYQQALGQGPQFIFQYYREEENGRGNFPPRFSGLQFPNYSSELNVNALELDDSALYLCASSKEVTTDTQYFGPGTRLTVL.